The present T cell receptor (beta chain) was sequenced within a study of post-analysis software for immune sequencing data. For the study at large: The disease courses spanned relapsing-remitting, secondary progressive and progressive-relapsing forms of multiple sclerosis.

Overall study findings and caveats: There were five or six TRBV segments more frequent in patients than controls, and TRBV5-6, TRBV5-1 and TRBV20-1 were among them. When compared against controls, multiple sclerosis patients showed significantly lower normalized Chao1 diversity. With F measure, samples from one preparation batch clustered together strongly.

Germline loops: CDR1 ENHRY, CDR2 SYGVKD. The CDR3 is made up of 14 amino acids. V was clipped by 6 bases and J by 8 bases; unmatched bases: 6. A word on this clonotype: Antigen specificity is unknown.

Unique-molecular-identifier-tagged TCR beta cDNA libraries were used. Each batch of about 0.95 to 10 million T cells produced hundreds of thousands of cDNA molecules. Each CDR3 protein is one row after TCRdb ran MiXCR on the PCR reads. The sample lists approximately 770,000 distinct CDR3 sequences; roughly 50% were seen once. Material for sequencing was blood. The source is a girl aged 10 to 17 with multiple sclerosis. The gene calls are TRBV10-3 and TRBJ2-1, with 11 positions matching TRBD2. CDR3 residues: CAISFLAGGDEQFF. CDR3 coding DNA: TGTGCCATCAGCTTCCTAGCGGGGGGCGATGAGCAGTTCTTC.